This TCR beta chain was retrieved from a study of T cells in localized non-small cell lung cancer. Profiled with immunoSEQ multiplex PCR; TCRdb holds only in-frame clones, not every one. The top ten hold roughly 4.1% of the sample, which has 28,000 or so clones, roughly 90% seen once. The V end was cut by 2 bases, the J end by 1 base, with 12 bases between. The CDR3 is 15 residues long. The germline V gene has CDR1 SGHNT and CDR2 YYREEE (reference sequence). This clone has just one count. The chain joins TRBV5-4 to TRBJ1-1; D is unclear. This receptor was identified in a female donor older than 55 with stage II squamous cell lung carcinoma. Sequences were derived from peripheral blood, sampled before any cancer treatment. CDR3 amino acids: CASSFWASGNTEAFF. The CDR3 bases are TGTGCCAGCAGCTTTTGGGCGTCTGGGAACACTGAAGCTTTCTTT.